This TCR beta chain was obtained from a study of cytomegalovirus exposure and HLA in healthy donors. Study-wide findings and caveats: With high specificity and sensitivity, the classifier reportedly diagnosed cytomegalovirus status. On later analysis, the bulk of CMV-associated TCR beta chains appeared to be HLA-restricted. Researchers reportedly found TCR beta sequences accurately predicted most subjects' HLA-A and HLA-B alleles.

The primer mix had 60 Vbeta and 13 Jbeta primers. TCRdb's copy holds only in-frame clones and misses some; the assay was immunoSEQ multiplex PCR. Of about 90,000 clones in the sample, 65% to 75% are singletons; the top ten hold 2% to 2.5%. Germline loops: CDR1 KGHSH, CDR2 LQKENI. V dropped 1 base and J dropped 6 bases, with 15 bases sitting between them. The CDR3 is 15 residues long. For this clone: The antigen is unknown.

The material sequenced was PBMCs. This clonotype was obtained from a young man in good health and CMV-seronegative. The chain couples TRBV18 to TRBJ1-2; no reliable D call. CDR3 DNA sequence: TGTGCCAGCTCACCACAGCAGGAGGGTCAGGATGGCTACACCTTC. Translated, it gives CASSPQQEGQDGYTF.